The clone carrying this T cell receptor (beta chain) was detected ten times or more. Its specificity is not known. The CDR3 runs 15 residues. Germline V CDR1 and CDR2: MNHEY, SMNVEV (reference sequence). V lost 5 bases to trimming and J lost 6 bases; unmatched junction nucleotides: 10. The sample is drawn from a study of early T cells in non-severe SARS-CoV-2 infection. Study summary: Bulk RNA from unsorted whole blood was sequenced; chains were unpaired.

Individual cDNA molecules received unique molecular identifiers during library preparation. Each CDR3 protein gets one entry after TCRdb re-called the 5' RACE reads with MiXCR. In the table there are tens of thousands of distinct CDR3 sequences, just under 4% of which are singletons. Study-wide points: Sequences matched to VDJdb favored anti-spike CD8 responses, while private and CD4 specificities were missed.

The clonotype was recovered from an adult who was a healthcare worker with PCR-confirmed SARS-CoV-2 infection or an uninfected control (not recorded which). Sequencing was carried out using whole blood. The chain employs TRBV27 and TRBJ2-5; 9 bases are a match to TRBD2. The CDR3 sequence is CASSPPGLAGKTQYF. The CDR3 DNA is TGTGCCAGCAGTCCCCCGGGACTAGCTGGTAAGACCCAGTACTTC.